This T cell receptor beta chain was observed in a study of technical replicates of blood from a few donors. This table comes from immunoSEQ multiplex PCR, and its TCRdb copy is limited to in-frame clones, with some not included. This sample has about 58,000 clones; roughly 94% occur once, and the top ten carry around 3%. This clone was recorded once. Sequencing used PBMCs. This receptor was identified in a human donor in good health. Some clones in this sample may be carry-over from other donors' samples.

CDR3 DNA: TGCGCCAGCAGCTTGAGTCCAGGGGGCCCAGATACGCAGTATTTT. This sequence encodes CASSLSPGGPDTQYF. The chain carries TRBV5-1 and TRBJ2-3; 8 bases agree with TRBD1. Germline values: CDR1 SGHRS, CDR2 YFSETQ. CDR3 length: 15 residues. V lost 1 base, J lost 4 bases, and 5 bases stayed unmatched. The variable domain in full, with the rest retrieved from reference TRBV5-1 and TRBJ2-3, is KAGVTQTPRYLIKTRGQQVTLSCSPISGHRSVSWYQQTPGQGLQFLFEYFSETQRNKGNFPGRFSGRQFSNSRSEMNVSTLELGDSALYLCASSLSPGGPDTQYFGPGTRLTVL.